This T cell receptor beta chain is drawn from a study of OX40 agonist ivuxolimab in advanced cancers. The study, taken as a whole, reports: CD8+ T cells averaged more expanded clones than CD4+.

Clones were sequenced by immunoSEQ multiplex PCR, and TCRdb holds only the in-frame ones, with some missing. In the table there are roughly 35,000 clones, about 81% of which are singletons. Notes on this clone: What it recognizes is unknown.

Germline V gene data show CDR1 as LGHNA and CDR2 as YSLEER. The V and J ends lost 4 bases and 5 bases respectively, with 21 bases between them. The CDR3 contains 17 residues. Specimen: CD4+ or CD8+ T cells sorted from blood, collected in a trial of the OX40 agonist ivuxolimab. The sequence came from an adult with an advanced solid tumor such as melanoma, head and neck, liver or kidney cancer. This chain joins TRBV4-3 and TRBJ2-4, with D maybe TRBD2 (5 bases). The chain's CDR3 is CASSLSWRYYNENIQYF. In nucleotides, the CDR3 is TGCGCCAGCAGCCTTTCCTGGAGGTACTATAATGAAAACATTCAGTACTTC.